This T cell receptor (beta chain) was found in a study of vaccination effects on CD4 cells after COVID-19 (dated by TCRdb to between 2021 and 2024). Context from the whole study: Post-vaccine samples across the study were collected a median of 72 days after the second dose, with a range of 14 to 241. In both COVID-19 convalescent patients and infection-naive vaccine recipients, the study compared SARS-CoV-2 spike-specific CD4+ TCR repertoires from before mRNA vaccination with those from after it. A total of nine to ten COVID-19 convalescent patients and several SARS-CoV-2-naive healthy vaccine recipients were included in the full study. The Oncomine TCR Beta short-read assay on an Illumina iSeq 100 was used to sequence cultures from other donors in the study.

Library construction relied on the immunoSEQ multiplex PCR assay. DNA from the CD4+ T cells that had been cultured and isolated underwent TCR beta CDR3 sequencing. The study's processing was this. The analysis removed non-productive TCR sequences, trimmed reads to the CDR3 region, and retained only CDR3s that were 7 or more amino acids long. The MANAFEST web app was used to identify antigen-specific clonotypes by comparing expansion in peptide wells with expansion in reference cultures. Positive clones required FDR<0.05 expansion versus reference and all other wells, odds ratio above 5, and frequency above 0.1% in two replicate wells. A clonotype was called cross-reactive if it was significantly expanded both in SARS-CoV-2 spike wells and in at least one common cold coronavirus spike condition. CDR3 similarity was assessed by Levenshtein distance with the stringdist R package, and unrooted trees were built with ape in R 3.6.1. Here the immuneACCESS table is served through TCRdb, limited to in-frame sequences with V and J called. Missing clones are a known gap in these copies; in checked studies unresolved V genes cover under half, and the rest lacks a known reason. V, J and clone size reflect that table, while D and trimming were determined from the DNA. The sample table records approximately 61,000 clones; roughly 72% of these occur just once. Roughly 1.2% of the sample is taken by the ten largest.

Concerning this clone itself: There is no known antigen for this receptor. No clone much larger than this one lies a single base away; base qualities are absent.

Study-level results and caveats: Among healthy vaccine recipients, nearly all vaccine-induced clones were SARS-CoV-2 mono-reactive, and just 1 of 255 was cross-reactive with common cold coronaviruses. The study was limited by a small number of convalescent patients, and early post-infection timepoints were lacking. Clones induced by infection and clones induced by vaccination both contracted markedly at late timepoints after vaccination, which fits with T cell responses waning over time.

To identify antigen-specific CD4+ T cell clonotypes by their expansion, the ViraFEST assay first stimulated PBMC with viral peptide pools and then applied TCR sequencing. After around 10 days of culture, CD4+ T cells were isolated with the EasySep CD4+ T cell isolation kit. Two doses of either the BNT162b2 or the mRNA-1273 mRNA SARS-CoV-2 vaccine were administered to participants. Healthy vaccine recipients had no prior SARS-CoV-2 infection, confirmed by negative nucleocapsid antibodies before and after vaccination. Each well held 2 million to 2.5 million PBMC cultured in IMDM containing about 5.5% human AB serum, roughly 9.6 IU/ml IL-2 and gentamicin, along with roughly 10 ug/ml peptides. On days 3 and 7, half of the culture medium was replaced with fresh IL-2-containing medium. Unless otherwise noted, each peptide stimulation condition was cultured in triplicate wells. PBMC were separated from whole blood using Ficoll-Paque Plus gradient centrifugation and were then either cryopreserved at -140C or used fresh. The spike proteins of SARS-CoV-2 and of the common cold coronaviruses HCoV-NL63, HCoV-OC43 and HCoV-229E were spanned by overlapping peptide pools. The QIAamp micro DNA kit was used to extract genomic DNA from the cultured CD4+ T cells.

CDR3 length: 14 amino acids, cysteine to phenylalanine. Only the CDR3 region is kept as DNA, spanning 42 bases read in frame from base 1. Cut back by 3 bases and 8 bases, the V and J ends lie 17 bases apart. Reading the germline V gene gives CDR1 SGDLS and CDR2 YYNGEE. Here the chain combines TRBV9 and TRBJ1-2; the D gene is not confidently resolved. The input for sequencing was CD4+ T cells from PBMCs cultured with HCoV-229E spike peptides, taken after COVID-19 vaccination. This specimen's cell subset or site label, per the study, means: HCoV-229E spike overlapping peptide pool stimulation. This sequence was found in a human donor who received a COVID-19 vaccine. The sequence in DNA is TGTGCCAGCAGCGGCGAAAGCCCGAGACTCGGCTACACCTTC. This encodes CASSGESPRLGYTF.